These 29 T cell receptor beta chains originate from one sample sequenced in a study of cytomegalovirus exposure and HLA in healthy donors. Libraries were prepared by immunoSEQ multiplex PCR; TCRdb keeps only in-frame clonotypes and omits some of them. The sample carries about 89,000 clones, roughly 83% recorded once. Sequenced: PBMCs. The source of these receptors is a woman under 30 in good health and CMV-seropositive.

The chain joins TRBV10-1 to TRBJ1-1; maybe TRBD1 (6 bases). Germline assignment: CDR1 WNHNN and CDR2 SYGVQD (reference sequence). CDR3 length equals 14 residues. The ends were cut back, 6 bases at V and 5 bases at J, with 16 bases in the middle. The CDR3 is CASRVKQGYTEAFF. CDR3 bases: TGCGCCAGCAGGGTAAAACAGGGCTATACTGAAGCTTTCTTT.

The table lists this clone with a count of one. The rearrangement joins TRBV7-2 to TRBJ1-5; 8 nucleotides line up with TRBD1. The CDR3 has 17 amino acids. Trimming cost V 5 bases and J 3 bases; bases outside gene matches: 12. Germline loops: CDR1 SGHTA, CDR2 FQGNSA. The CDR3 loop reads CASSQNPGQEINQPQHF. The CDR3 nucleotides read TGTGCCAGCAGCCAGAATCCGGGACAGGAGATCAATCAGCCCCAGCATTTT.

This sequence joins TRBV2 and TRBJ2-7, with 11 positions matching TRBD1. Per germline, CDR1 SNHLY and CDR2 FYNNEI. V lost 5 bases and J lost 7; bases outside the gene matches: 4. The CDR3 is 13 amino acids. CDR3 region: CASSWTGGREQYF. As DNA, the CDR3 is TGTGCCAGCAGTTGGACAGGGGGCAGAGAGCAGTACTTC.

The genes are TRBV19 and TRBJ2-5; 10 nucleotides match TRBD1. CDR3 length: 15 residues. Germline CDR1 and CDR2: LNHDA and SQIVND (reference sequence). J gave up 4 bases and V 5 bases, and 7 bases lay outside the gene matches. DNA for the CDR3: TGTGCCAGTAGTCCGTGGACAGGGGGGGCAGAGACCCAGTACTTC. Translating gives CASSPWTGGAETQYF.

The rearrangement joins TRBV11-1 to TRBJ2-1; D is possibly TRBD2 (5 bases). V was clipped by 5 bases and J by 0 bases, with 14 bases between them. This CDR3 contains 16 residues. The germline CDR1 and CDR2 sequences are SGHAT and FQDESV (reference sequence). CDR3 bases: TGTGCCAGCAGCCCTTTAGAGGGAAGCTCCTACAATGAGCAGTTCTTC. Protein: CASSPLEGSSYNEQFF. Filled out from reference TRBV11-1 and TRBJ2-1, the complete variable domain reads EAEVAQSPRYKITEKSQAVAFWCDPISGHATLYWYRQILGQGPELLVQFQDESVVDDSQLPKDRFSAERLKGVDSTLKIQPAELGDSAMYLCASSPLEGSSYNEQFFGPGTRLTVL.

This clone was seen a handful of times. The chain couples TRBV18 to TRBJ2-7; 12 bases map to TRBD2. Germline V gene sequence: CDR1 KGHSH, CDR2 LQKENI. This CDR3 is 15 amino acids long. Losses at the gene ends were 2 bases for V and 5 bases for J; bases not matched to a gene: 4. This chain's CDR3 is CASSPGLAGYDEQYF. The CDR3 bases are TGTGCCAGCTCACCAGGACTAGCGGGGTACGACGAGCAGTACTTC.

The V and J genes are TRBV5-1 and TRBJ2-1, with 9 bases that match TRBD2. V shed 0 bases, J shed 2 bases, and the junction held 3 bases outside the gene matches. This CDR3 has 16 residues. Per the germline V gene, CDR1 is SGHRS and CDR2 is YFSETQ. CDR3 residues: CASSLGLAVTYNEQFF. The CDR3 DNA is TGCGCCAGCAGCTTGGGACTAGCGGTAACCTACAATGAGCAGTTCTTC. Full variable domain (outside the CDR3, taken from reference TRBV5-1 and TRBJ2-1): KAGVTQTPRYLIKTRGQQVTLSCSPISGHRSVSWYQQTPGQGLQFLFEYFSETQRNKGNFPGRFSGRQFSNSRSEMNVSTLELGDSALYLCASSLGLAVTYNEQFFGPGTRLTVL.

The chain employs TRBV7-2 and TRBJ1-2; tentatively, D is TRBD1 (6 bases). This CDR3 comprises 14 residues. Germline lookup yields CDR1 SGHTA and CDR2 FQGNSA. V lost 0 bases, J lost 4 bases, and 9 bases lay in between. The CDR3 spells CASSLATGPYGYTF. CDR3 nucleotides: TGTGCCAGCAGCTTAGCGACAGGACCCTATGGCTACACCTTC.

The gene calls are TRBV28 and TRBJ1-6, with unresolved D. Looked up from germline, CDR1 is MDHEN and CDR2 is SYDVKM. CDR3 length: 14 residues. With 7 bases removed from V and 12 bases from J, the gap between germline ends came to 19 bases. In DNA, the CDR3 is TGTGCCAGCATTACGGAGGACGGAGTCGGACCCCTCCACTTT. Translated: CASITEDGVGPLHF.

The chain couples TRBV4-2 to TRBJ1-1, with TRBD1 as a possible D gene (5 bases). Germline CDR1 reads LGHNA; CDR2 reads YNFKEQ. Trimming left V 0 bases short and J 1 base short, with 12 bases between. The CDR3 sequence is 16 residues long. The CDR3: CASSQDARQPNTEAFF. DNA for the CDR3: TGTGCCAGCAGCCAAGATGCCCGACAGCCGAACACTGAAGCTTTCTTT.

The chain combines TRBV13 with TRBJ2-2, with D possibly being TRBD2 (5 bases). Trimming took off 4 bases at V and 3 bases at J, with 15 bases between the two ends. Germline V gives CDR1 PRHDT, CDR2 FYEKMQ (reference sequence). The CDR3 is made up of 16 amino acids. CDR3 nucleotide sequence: TGTGCCAGCAGCTCTGAGACAACAGCGGACACCGGGGAGCTGTTTTTT. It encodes CASSSETTADTGELFF.

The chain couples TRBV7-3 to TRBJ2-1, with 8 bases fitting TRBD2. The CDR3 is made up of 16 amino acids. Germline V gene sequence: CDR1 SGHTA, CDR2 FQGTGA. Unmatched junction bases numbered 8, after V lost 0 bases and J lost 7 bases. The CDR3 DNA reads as TGTGCCAGCAGCTTAACGGGGCGGGGGGCGAAGAATGAGCAGTTCTTC. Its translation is CASSLTGRGAKNEQFF.

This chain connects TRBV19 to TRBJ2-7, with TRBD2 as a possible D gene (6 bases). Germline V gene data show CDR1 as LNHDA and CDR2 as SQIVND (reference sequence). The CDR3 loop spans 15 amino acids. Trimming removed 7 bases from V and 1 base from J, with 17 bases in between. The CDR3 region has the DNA TGTGCCAGTAATCAGGAGGGCTATGGGTCCTACGAGCAGTACTTC. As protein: CASNQEGYGSYEQYF. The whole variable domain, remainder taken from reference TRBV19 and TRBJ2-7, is DGGITQSPKYLFRKEGQNVTLSCEQNLNHDAMYWYRQDPGQGLRLIYYSQIVNDFQKGDIAEGYSVSREKKESFPLTVTSAQKNPTAFYLCASNQEGYGSYEQYFGPGTRLTVT.

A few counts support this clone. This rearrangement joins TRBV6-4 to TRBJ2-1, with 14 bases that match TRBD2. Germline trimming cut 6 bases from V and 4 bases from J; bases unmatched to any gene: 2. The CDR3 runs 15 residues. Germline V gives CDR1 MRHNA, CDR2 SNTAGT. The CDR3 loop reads CASSGTSGGYNEQFF. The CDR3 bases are TGTGCCAGCAGCGGGACTAGCGGGGGATACAATGAGCAGTTCTTC.

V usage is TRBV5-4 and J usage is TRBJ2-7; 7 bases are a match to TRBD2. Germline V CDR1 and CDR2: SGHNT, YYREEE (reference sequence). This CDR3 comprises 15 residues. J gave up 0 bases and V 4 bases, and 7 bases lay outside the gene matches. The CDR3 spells CASSPKAGSSYEQYF. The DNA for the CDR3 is TGTGCCAGCAGCCCTAAAGCGGGATCCTCCTACGAGCAGTACTTC.

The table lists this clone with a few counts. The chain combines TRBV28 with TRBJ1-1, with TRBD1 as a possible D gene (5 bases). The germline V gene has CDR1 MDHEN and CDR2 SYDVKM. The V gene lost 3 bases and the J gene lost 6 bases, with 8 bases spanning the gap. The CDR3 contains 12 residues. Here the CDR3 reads CASSLGGPEAFF. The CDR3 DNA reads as TGTGCCAGCAGTTTGGGGGGACCTGAAGCTTTCTTT.

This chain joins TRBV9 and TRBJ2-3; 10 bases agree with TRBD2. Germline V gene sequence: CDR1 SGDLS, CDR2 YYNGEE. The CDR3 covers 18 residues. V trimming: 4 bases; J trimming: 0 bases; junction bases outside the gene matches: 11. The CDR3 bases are TGTGCCAGCAGCCCGTCTAGCGGGGGAGAATATAGCACAGATACGCAGTATTTT. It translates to CASSPSSGGEYSTDTQYF.

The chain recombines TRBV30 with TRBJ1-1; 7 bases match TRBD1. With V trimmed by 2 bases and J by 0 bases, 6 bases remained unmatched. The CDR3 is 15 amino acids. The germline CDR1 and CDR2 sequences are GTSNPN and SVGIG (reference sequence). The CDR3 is CAWSRGGIMNTEAFF. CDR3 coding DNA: TGTGCCTGGAGTAGAGGGGGCATCATGAACACTGAAGCTTTCTTT.

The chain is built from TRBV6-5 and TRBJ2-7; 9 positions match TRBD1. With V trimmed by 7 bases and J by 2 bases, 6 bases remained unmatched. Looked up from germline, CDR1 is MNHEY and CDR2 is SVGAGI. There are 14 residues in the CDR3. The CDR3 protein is CASTRGTGTYEQYF. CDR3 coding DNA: TGTGCCAGCACCCGGGGGACAGGGACCTACGAGCAGTACTTC.

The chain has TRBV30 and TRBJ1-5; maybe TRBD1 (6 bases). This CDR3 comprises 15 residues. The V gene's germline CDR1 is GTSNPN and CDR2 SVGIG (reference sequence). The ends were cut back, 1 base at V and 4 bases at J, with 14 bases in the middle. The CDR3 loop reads CAWSEGGLSNQPQHF. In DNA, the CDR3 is TGTGCCTGGAGTGAGGGGGGGTTGAGTAATCAGCCCCAGCATTTT. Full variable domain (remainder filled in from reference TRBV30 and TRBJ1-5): SQTIHQWPATLVQPVGSPLSLECTVEGTSNPNLYWYRQAAGRGLQLLFYSVGIGQISSEVPQNLSASRPQDRQFILSSKKLLLSDSGFYLCAWSEGGLSNQPQHFGDGTRLSIL.

The CDR3: CASSVEGGAVTGELFF. CDR3 sequence (DNA): TGTGCCAGCAGCGTAGAAGGGGGGGCGGTTACCGGGGAGCTGTTTTTT. The gene calls are TRBV9 and TRBJ2-2; maybe TRBD2 (7 bases). V was shortened by 0 bases and J by 5 bases, with 14 bases between the two germline ends. Germline V lookup: CDR1 SGDLS, CDR2 YYNGEE. The CDR3 has 16 residues.

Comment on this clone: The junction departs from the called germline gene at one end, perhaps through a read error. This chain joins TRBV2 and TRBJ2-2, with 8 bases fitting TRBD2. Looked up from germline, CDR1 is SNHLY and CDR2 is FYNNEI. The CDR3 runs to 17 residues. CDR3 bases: TGTGCCAGTGCAGCTCACGACGGGGGGGCAGGCACCCGGGAGCTGTTTTTT. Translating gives CASAAHDGGAGTRELFF. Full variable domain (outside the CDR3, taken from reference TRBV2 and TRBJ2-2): EPEVTQTPSHQVTQMGQEVILRCVPISNHLYFYWYRQILGQKVEFLVSFYNNEISEKSEIFDDQFSVERPDGSNFTLKIRSTKLEDSAMYFCASAAHDGGAGTRELFFGEGSRLTVL.

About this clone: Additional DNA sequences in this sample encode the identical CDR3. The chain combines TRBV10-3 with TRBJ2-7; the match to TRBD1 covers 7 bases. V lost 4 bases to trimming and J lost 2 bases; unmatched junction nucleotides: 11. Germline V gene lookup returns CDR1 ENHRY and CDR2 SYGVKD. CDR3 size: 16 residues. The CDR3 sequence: CAISGGDQGETYEQYF. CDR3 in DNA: TGTGCCATCAGTGGAGGGGATCAGGGGGAAACCTACGAGCAGTACTTC.

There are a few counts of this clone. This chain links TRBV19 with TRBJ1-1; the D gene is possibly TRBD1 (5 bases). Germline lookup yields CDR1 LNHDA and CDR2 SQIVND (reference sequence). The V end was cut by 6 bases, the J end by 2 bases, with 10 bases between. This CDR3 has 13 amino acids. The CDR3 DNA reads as TGTGCCAGTAGCAGGGAAAAAAACACTGAAGCTTTCTTT. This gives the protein CASSREKNTEAFF.

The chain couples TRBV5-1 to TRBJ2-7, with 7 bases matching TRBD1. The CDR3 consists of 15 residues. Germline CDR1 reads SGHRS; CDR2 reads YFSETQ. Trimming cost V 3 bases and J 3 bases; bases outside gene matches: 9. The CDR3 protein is CASSYIQGKGYEQYF. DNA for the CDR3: TGCGCCAGCAGCTATATACAGGGGAAGGGCTACGAGCAGTACTTC.

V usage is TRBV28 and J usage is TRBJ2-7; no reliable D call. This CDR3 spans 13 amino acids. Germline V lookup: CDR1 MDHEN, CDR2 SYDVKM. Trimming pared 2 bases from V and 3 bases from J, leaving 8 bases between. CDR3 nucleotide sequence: TGTGCCAGCAGTTTAGGCCAGAACTACGAGCAGTACTTC. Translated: CASSLGQNYEQYF.

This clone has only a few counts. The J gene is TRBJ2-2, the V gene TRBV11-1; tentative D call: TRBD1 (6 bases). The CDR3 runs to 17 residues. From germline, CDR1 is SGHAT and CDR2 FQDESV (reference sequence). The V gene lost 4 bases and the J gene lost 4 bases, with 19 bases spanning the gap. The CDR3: CASSSVRRQGTTGELFF. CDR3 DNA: TGTGCCAGCAGCTCGGTGAGGCGGCAGGGGACCACCGGGGAGCTGTTTTTT.

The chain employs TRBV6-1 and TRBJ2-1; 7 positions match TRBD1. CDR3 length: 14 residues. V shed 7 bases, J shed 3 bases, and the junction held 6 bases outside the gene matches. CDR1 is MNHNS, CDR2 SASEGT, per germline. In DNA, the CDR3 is TGTGCCAGCACCCGAGCAGGGGGCTACAATGAGCAGTTCTTC. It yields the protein CASTRAGGYNEQFF.

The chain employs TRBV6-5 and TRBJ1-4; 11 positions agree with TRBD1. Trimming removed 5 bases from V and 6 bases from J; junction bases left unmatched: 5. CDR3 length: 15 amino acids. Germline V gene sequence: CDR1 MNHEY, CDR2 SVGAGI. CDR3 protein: CASSRTGGADEKLFF. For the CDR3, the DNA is TGTGCCAGCAGTAGGACAGGGGGCGCCGATGAAAAACTGTTTTTT.